Presented here are 15 T cell receptor beta chains from one specimen sequenced in a study of blood T cell repertoires in COVID-19. Profiling relied on immunoSEQ multiplex PCR, and the TCRdb table lists in-frame clones only, not all of them. Among approximately 140,000 clones listed, approximately 85% were seen once. Sequences were obtained from peripheral blood. The receptor set was obtained from a woman aged 55-69 years with COVID-19, enrolled during active disease.

CDR3 sequence (DNA): TGTGCCAGCAGAGACAGACCGAGTGAAAAACTGTTTTTT. Translating gives CASRDRPSEKLFF. The chain is built from TRBV27 and TRBJ1-4, with TRBD1 as a possible D gene (5 bases). The CDR3 runs to 13 residues. V was clipped by 6 bases and J by 7 bases, with 12 bases between them. The germline gives CDR1 MNHEY, CDR2 SMNVEV (reference sequence).

This chain links TRBV7-2 with TRBJ1-2; perhaps TRBD1 as D (5 bases). This CDR3 comprises 16 residues. The germline CDR1 and CDR2 sequences are SGHTA and FQGNSA. V was shortened by 6 bases and J by 7 bases, with 24 bases between the two germline ends. The CDR3 is CASSHPGRGREAGYTF. In DNA form, the CDR3 reads TGTGCCAGCAGTCACCCCGGGAGGGGTAGGGAAGCTGGCTACACCTTC. The whole variable domain, filled in from reference TRBV7-2 and TRBJ1-2, reads GAGVSQSPSNKVTEKGKDVELRCDPISGHTALYWYRQSLGQGLEFLIYFQGNSAPDKSGLPSDRFSAERTGGSVSTLTIQRTQQEDSAVYLCASSHPGRGREAGYTFGSGTRLTVV.

The chain links TRBV4-2 to TRBJ1-6, with D maybe TRBD1 (6 bases). This CDR3 is built from 16 residues. V lost 3 bases and J lost 4, with 13 bases in between. CDR1 LGHNA and CDR2 YNFKEQ come from the germline V gene. The CDR3 spells CASSQGGAQYNSPLHF. The CDR3 nucleotides are TGTGCCAGCAGCCAGGGGGGGGCCCAATATAATTCACCCCTCCACTTT.

The CDR3 loop is CANQTGGKKTQYF. CDR3 sequence (DNA): TGTGCCAACCAGACAGGGGGTAAGAAGACCCAGTACTTC. This chain uses TRBV21-1 with TRBJ2-5; TRBD1 is taken as the D call from the table, unchecked against the DNA. TRBV21-1 is recorded as a pseudogene. The CDR3 is 13 residues long.

CDR3 protein: CASSLEPLAPADTQYF. The DNA for the CDR3 is TGTGCCAGCAGTTTAGAGCCTTTAGCCCCCGCAGATACGCAGTATTTT. The chain joins TRBV27 to TRBJ2-3; the D is unclear. V lost 2 bases, J lost 4 bases, and 16 bases lay in between. The CDR3 sequence is 16 residues long. Germline assignment: CDR1 MNHEY and CDR2 SMNVEV (reference sequence).

CDR3 residues: CASSLLPRHADTQYF. The DNA of the CDR3 is TGCGCCAGCAGCTTGTTACCCAGGCACGCAGATACGCAGTATTTT. J is TRBJ2-3 and V is TRBV5-1; the D is unclear. Germline V gene sequence: CDR1 SGHRS, CDR2 YFSETQ. Trimming removed 1 base at V and 4 bases at J, with 13 bases between. This CDR3 region has 15 residues.

V usage is TRBV13 and J usage is TRBJ1-1; D call uncertain. Trimming took off 4 bases at V and 4 bases at J, with 7 bases between the two ends. Germline V lookup: CDR1 PRHDT, CDR2 FYEKMQ (reference sequence). The CDR3 consists of 12 residues. The CDR3 DNA reads as TGTGCCAGCAGCTCCCTGAGCACTGAAGCTTTCTTT. Protein: CASSSLSTEAFF.

The genes are TRBV29-1 and TRBJ2-1; a weak D match, TRBD2 (6 bases). Germline lookup yields CDR1 SQVTM and CDR2 ANQGSEA. CDR3 length: 15 residues. The V and J ends lost 4 bases and 5 bases respectively, with 18 bases between them. The CDR3 nucleotides are TGCAGCGTTGTCTGGCGGAGGGCTTTGAACAATGAGCAGTTCTTC. It codes for CSVVWRRALNNEQFF.

This chain uses TRBV11-1 with TRBJ1-1; 7 nucleotides agree with TRBD1. This CDR3 comprises 14 residues. Trimming removed 6 bases from V and 11 bases from J; junction bases left unmatched: 15. Per the germline V gene, CDR1 is SGHAT and CDR2 is FQDESV (reference sequence). This CDR3 is CASSPPPQTGRAFF. The CDR3 coding sequence is TGTGCCAGCAGTCCGCCCCCTCAGACAGGGCGGGCTTTCTTT.

This chain joins TRBV6-6 and TRBJ2-7, with TRBD2 matching 7 bases. The CDR3 sequence is 15 residues long. J was trimmed by 4 bases and V by 8 bases; bases with no gene match: 14. Germline CDR1 and CDR2: MNHNY and SVGAGI (reference sequence). CDR3 region: CASASSAGHLYEQYF. For the CDR3, the DNA is TGTGCCAGCGCCTCGTCAGCGGGGCACCTATACGAGCAGTACTTC.

V usage is TRBV12-3 or TRBV12-4 and J usage is TRBJ2-7, with a tentative D call TRBD1 (6 bases). V lost 7 bases to trimming and J lost 4 bases, with 11 bases between them. This CDR3 has 12 amino acids. DNA for the CDR3: TGTGCCAGCAAAAATACAGGGTACGAGCAGTACTTC. Encoded protein: CASKNTGYEQYF.

CDR3 in amino acids: CASSQDFSSGTYEQYF. The DNA of the CDR3 is TGTGCCAGCAGCCAAGATTTTTCGTCGGGAACCTACGAGCAGTACTTC. The V gene is TRBV3-1 (or the pseudogene TRBV3-2), the J gene TRBJ2-7; D is possibly TRBD2 (5 bases). V was pared by 0 bases and J by 2 bases, with 14 bases between. The germline gives CDR1 LGHDT, CDR2 YNNKEL (reference sequence). The CDR3 covers 16 residues.

In its sample, this clone was seen many times. The genes are TRBV10-1 and TRBJ2-7, with TRBD2 identical over 7 bases. Trimming removed 0 bases from V and 3 bases from J; junction bases left unmatched: 5. Germline V gene data show CDR1 as WNHNN and CDR2 as SYGVQD (reference sequence). The CDR3 length is 15 residues. This CDR3 reads CASSESASGVYEQYF. CDR3 bases: TGCGCCAGCAGTGAGTCGGCTAGCGGAGTCTACGAGCAGTACTTC.

The rearrangement links TRBV28 to TRBJ1-6; no firm D call. Trimming shortened V by 10 bases and J by 0 bases, and 22 bases separated the two germline ends. Germline CDR1 and CDR2: MDHEN and SYDVKM. The length of the CDR3 is 18 residues. CDR3: CAISGETDPSSYNSPLHF. Here the CDR3 DNA reads TGTGCCATCTCGGGAGAAACAGATCCTAGCTCCTATAATTCACCCCTCCACTTT.

This rearrangement joins TRBV5-1 to TRBJ2-7, with D perhaps TRBD2 (6 bases). Germline lookup yields CDR1 SGHRS and CDR2 YFSETQ. V lost 3 bases and J lost 4, with 11 bases in between. CDR3 length: 13 residues. Written as DNA, the CDR3 is TGCGCCAGCAGCTCGCCGGGGGTTTACGAGCAGTACTTC. Encoded protein: CASSSPGVYEQYF.